This TCR beta chain was sequenced for a study of blood T cell repertoires in COVID-19. Overall study: Whether acute or convalescent, the COVID-19 samples came from the United States, Italy and Spain. T cells, B-cell-depleted T cells, or PBMCs supplied cDNA or gDNA.

The germline V gene has CDR1 ENHRY and CDR2 SYGVKD. Trimming removed 2 bases from V and 5 bases from J; junction bases left unmatched: 5. The CDR3 spans 15 residues. Seattle patient enrollment occurred during active infection, with longitudinal follow-up thereafter. As processed by the authors: Reference gene primers were amplified, and this amplification served to estimate nucleated cell counts. Some clones are missing from TCRdb's copy, which holds only in-frame ones; the method was immunoSEQ multiplex PCR. D and trimming were read from the DNA, whereas the V and J calls and clone size are those reported in that table. The sample records 200,000 to 250,000 clones, roughly four fifths being singletons.

Material for sequencing was peripheral blood. The receptor was isolated from an elderly woman with COVID-19, enrolled during active disease. The chain is built from TRBV10-3 and TRBJ1-4; 7 nucleotides line up with TRBD1. The CDR3 region has the DNA TGTGCCATCAGTGAGACCGGACAGGCCAATGAAAAACTGTTTTTT. Its protein is CAISETGQANEKLFF.